This T cell receptor beta chain was observed in a study of T cells in Graves' hyperthyroidism and ophthalmopathy. Points on this clonotype: What it binds is unknown.

Points from the study as a whole: Separating ophthalmopathy from stable hyperthyroidism was achieved by a 13 V-J model.

It was 8 to 10 ml of fresh peripheral blood that supplied the PBMCs. Regions amplified from RNA transcripts were the TCR beta CDR3 regions. Initially, a first-round RT-PCR of the TCR CDR3 employed the HTBI primer set. TCRdb used MiXCR to reprocess the multiplex PCR reads, holding one entry per CDR3 protein. The sample has roughly 400,000 distinct CDR3 sequences, around 15% seen once. The clonotype originates from a man aged 50 or older with Graves' ophthalmopathy. The sample comprised blood.

DNA for the CDR3: TGTGCCAGCAGCCTACGGGGCCGTTGGGACGAGCAGTACTTC. Translated, it gives CASSLRGRWDEQYF. V is TRBV5-6 and J is TRBJ2-7; D is tentatively TRBD1 or TRBD2 (5 bases each). Trimming removed 4 bases at V and 5 bases at J, with 16 bases between. CDR1 and CDR2 (germline): SGHDT, YYEEEE. CDR3 length: 14 amino acids.